The clone carrying this TCR beta chain came up once. V was trimmed by 6 bases and J by 4 bases, leaving 13 bases between them. Germline-derived CDR1 and CDR2 are SEHNR and FQNEAQ (reference sequence). This CDR3 region has 15 residues. The data are from a study of blood T cell repertoires in COVID-19. Data came from immunoSEQ multiplex PCR; TCRdb stores just in-frame clones and leaves some out. This table holds about 260,000 clones, about 87% found once. This chain connects TRBV7-9 to TRBJ1-6; a weak D match, TRBD1 (5 bases). The sequence derives from a woman aged 50 to 60 who had recovered from COVID-19. The material sequenced was PBMCs or T cells enriched from blood (not recorded which). The CDR3 DNA reads as TGTGCCAGCAGACTTGGGGCCTCTTATAATTCACCCCTCCACTTT. Residues: CASRLGASYNSPLHF.